These 25 T cell receptor beta chains came from one sample sequenced in a study of CD8 T cells in ankylosing spondylitis. TCRdb reprocessed the 5' RACE reads via MiXCR and lists one record per CDR3 protein. The sample yields 40,000 or so distinct CDR3 sequences, 2.5% to 3.5% seen once. Sequencing was done on a sample of blood, either unsorted or a sorted T cell fraction (not recorded which). These receptors were collected from a male donor with ankylosing spondylitis or in good health (not recorded which).

Many counts were recorded for this clonotype. V and J are TRBV9 and TRBJ2-7; D may be TRBD1 or TRBD2 (6 bases each). CDR1 and CDR2 from the germline V gene are SGDLS and YYNGEE. The CDR3 sequence is 15 residues long. V gave up 3 bases and J gave up 2 bases, with 15 bases separating them. The CDR3 DNA reads TGTGCCAGCAGCGAAGGGGGGCAAATACCCTACGAGCAGTACTTC. Translation: CASSEGGQIPYEQYF. The full variable domain, with the rest looked up from reference TRBV9 and TRBJ2-7, is DSGVTQTPKHLITATGQRVTLRCSPRSGDLSVYWYQQSLDQGLQFLIQYYNGEERAKGNILERFSAQQFPDLHSELNLSSLELGDSALYFCASSEGGQIPYEQYFGPGTRLTVT.

This clonotype was observed at least ten times. The chain combines TRBV21-1 with TRBJ2-4; TRBD2 is taken as the D call from the table, unchecked against the DNA. TRBV21-1 is marked as a pseudogene. The CDR3 runs to 20 residues. CDR3 sequence reads: CASSSNPGLAGEGAKNIQYF. The CDR3 DNA is TGTGCCAGCAGCTCGAACCCGGGACTAGCGGGAGAGGGGGCCAAAAACATTCAGTACTTC.

This clonotype was seen ten or more times. The CDR3 DNA is TGTGCCAGCAGCGTAGTAGGGGGCTCTGAAGCTTTCTTT. As protein: CASSVVGGSEAFF. The chain couples TRBV9 to TRBJ1-1; 7 bases map to TRBD1. Germline V gene data show CDR1 as SGDLS and CDR2 as YYNGEE. Trimming cost V 0 bases and J 6 bases; bases outside gene matches: 2. The CDR3 runs 13 residues.

This clonotype was seen at least ten times. V usage is TRBV9 and J usage is TRBJ1-3; TRBD1 might be the D (6 bases). The CDR3 loop spans 16 amino acids. Germline assignment: CDR1 SGDLS and CDR2 YYNGEE. Deletions cut 3 bases from V and 0 bases from J, with 13 bases between. The CDR3 nucleotides read TGTGCCAGCAGCGGATTAGGGGGGGGCTCTGGAAACACCATATATTTT. This gives the protein CASSGLGGGSGNTIYF.

This clonotype was detected many times. The chain recombines TRBV9 with TRBJ2-3; D is ambiguous. The CDR3 spans 13 residues. From germline, CDR1 is SGDLS and CDR2 YYNGEE. V lost 4 bases and J 0 bases, leaving 6 bases between the germline ends. The DNA for the CDR3 is TGTGCCAGCAGCAAATGGAGCACAGATACGCAGTATTTT. Translating it yields CASSKWSTDTQYF.

This clonotype was detected many times. The V call is TRBV9, the J call TRBJ1-3; D is perhaps TRBD1 (6 bases). This CDR3 region has 16 residues. Per the germline V gene, CDR1 is SGDLS and CDR2 is YYNGEE. V lost 0 bases and J lost 1, with 11 bases in between. This CDR3 is CASSVALGTSGNTIYF. The CDR3 bases are TGTGCCAGCAGCGTAGCTCTAGGGACATCTGGAAACACCATATATTTT.

This clonotype was seen many times. The chain is built from TRBV9 and TRBJ2-5; 7 positions match TRBD2. CDR3 length equals 15 residues. Germline loops: CDR1 SGDLS, CDR2 YYNGEE. J gave up 4 bases and V 0 bases, and 6 bases lay outside the gene matches. CDR3 DNA sequence: TGTGCCAGCAGCGTAGTGCGGGGAGGGCTAGAGACCCAGTACTTC. Translating gives CASSVVRGGLETQYF.

This clonotype was detected ten times or more. The CDR3 DNA reads TGTGCCAGCAGCGTAGGGTCTAGCAGCACCCAAGAGACCCAGTACTTC. Protein: CASSVGSSSTQETQYF. The chain carries TRBV9 and TRBJ2-5; D perhaps matches TRBD2 (5 bases). CDR3 length: 16 amino acids. Trimming shortened V by 0 bases and J by 1 base, and 13 bases separated the two germline ends. Germline V gene sequence: CDR1 SGDLS, CDR2 YYNGEE.

This clonotype has at least ten counts. The V call is TRBV9, the J call TRBJ2-1; TRBD2 might be the D (6 bases). This CDR3 region has 15 residues. CDR1 is SGDLS and CDR2 is YYNGEE in the germline V gene. V was clipped by 4 bases and J by 6 bases, with 17 bases between them. The CDR3 DNA is TGTGCCAGCAGCACCCTAGGAGGGGTGACCAATGAGCAGTTCTTC. This codes for CASSTLGGVTNEQFF.

This clonotype was observed at least ten times. This chain connects TRBV9 to TRBJ2-1, with D maybe TRBD1 (6 bases). The germline V gene encodes CDR1 SGDLS and CDR2 YYNGEE. V shed 6 bases and J shed 6 bases, with 13 bases lying between them. The length of the CDR3 is 13 residues. CDR3 loop: CASNRDITNEQFF. The CDR3 DNA reads TGTGCCAGCAACCGGGACATAACCAATGAGCAGTTCTTC.

This clonotype was counted many times. The chain combines TRBV9 with TRBJ2-1; tentative D call: TRBD1 (6 bases). Trimming took 2 bases from V and 7 from J, leaving 10 bases between them. The CDR3 totals 13 residues. From germline, CDR1 is SGDLS and CDR2 YYNGEE. The CDR3 bases are TGTGCCAGCAGCGTGGGACACGGAAATGAGCAGTTCTTC. Protein sequence: CASSVGHGNEQFF. Full variable domain (remainder filled in from reference TRBV9 and TRBJ2-1): DSGVTQTPKHLITATGQRVTLRCSPRSGDLSVYWYQQSLDQGLQFLIQYYNGEERAKGNILERFSAQQFPDLHSELNLSSLELGDSALYFCASSVGHGNEQFFGPGTRLTVL.

The rearrangement joins TRBV9 to TRBJ2-7, with TRBD1 matching 10 bases. Germline CDR1 is SGDLS and CDR2 is YYNGEE. CDR3 length: 17 amino acids. The trim removed 3 bases at V and 5 bases at J, leaving 14 bases unmatched. The CDR3 region has the DNA TGTGCCAGCAGCGCTCACCATCCGGGACAGGGGTGGCACGAGCAGTACTTC. Amino acid sequence: CASSAHHPGQGWHEQYF.

This clonotype occurred a few times. A much larger clonotype is one base distant, so this may be a read error. The rearrangement links TRBV9 to TRBJ1-1, with unresolved D. CDR3 size: 13 residues. Germline V gives CDR1 SGDLS, CDR2 YYNGEE. CDR3: CASSRLTGADAFF. The CDR3 DNA sequence: TGTGCCAGCAGCCGATTGACGGGAGCTGACGCTTTCTTT.

To note about this clonotype: This could be a read error, since a much larger clone is one nucleotide away. The V and J genes are TRBV9 and TRBJ2-7; 7 nucleotides line up with TRBD1. Germline CDR1 and CDR2: SGDLS and YYNGEE. CDR3 length: 16 residues. The trim removed 2 bases at V and 10 bases at J, leaving 18 bases unmatched. The CDR3, as DNA: TGTGCCAGCAGCGTTCTCGGGACAGCCCTAAACGGGGATCAGTACTTC. Translation: CASSVLGTALNGDQYF.

This clonotype was observed many times. The chain is built from TRBV9 and TRBJ2-7; D remains unclear. CDR3 length: 15 amino acids. V lost 1 base and J 2 bases, leaving 13 bases between the germline ends. Germline V CDR1 and CDR2: SGDLS, YYNGEE. This CDR3 is CASSVSSRATYEQYF. The CDR3 DNA reads as TGTGCCAGCAGCGTATCGAGTCGCGCTACCTACGAGCAGTACTTC.

The sample holds many counts of this clonotype. The rearrangement links TRBV9 to TRBJ2-3; TRBD2 agrees at 9 bases. J was trimmed by 4 bases and V by 4 bases; bases with no gene match: 10. CDR1 is SGDLS, CDR2 YYNGEE, per germline. This CDR3 has 16 residues. The CDR3 DNA sequence: TGTGCCAGCAGCCCGCTCTCAGCGGGAGGTTCAGATACGCAGTATTTT. Translation gives CASSPLSAGGSDTQYF.

This clonotype was detected ten times or more. The DNA for the CDR3 is TGTGCCAGCAGCGTAGCCGGGACAGGCCCTAGGGGGGCCCTCCACTTT. This gives the protein CASSVAGTGPRGALHF. V and J are TRBV9 and TRBJ1-6; 8 positions match TRBD1. CDR3 length: 16 amino acids. After removal of 0 bases from V and 14 bases from J, the junction contained 13 bases not matched to a gene. Germline values: CDR1 SGDLS, CDR2 YYNGEE.

The table lists this clonotype with many counts. The V gene is TRBV9, the J gene TRBJ1-1, with a tentative D call TRBD1 (5 bases). This CDR3 is 14 amino acids long. From germline, CDR1 is SGDLS and CDR2 YYNGEE. Deletions cut 3 bases from V and 3 bases from J, with 12 bases between. CDR3 protein: CASSARDRHTEAFF. The CDR3 DNA follows: TGTGCCAGCAGCGCAAGGGACCGCCACACTGAAGCTTTCTTT.

This clonotype was counted ten times or more. The V and J genes are TRBV9 and TRBJ2-7; either TRBD1 or TRBD2 may fit D (5 bases each). Germline V lookup: CDR1 SGDLS, CDR2 YYNGEE. Trimming stripped 0 bases from V and 2 bases from J, with 9 bases between. This CDR3 comprises 14 residues. The CDR3 loop reads CASSVGDRTYEQYF. The CDR3 region has the DNA TGTGCCAGCAGCGTAGGGGACCGGACCTACGAGCAGTACTTC.

This clonotype was recorded at least ten times. This chain connects TRBV9 to TRBJ2-5, with TRBD2 matching over 9 bases. The ends lost 0 bases at V and 1 base at J; junction bases unmatched: 4. Germline V gene lookup returns CDR1 SGDLS and CDR2 YYNGEE. The CDR3 runs to 16 residues. CDR3 nucleotide sequence: TGTGCCAGCAGCGTAGCCCCTAGCGGGACCCAAGAGACCCAGTACTTC. This sequence encodes CASSVAPSGTQETQYF.

This clonotype appeared many times. This chain joins TRBV9 and TRBJ1-4; 9 bases align to TRBD1. Germline trimming cut 4 bases from V and 6 bases from J; bases unmatched to any gene: 10. This CDR3 has 16 residues. Germline assignment: CDR1 SGDLS and CDR2 YYNGEE. The CDR3 loop is CASSIVPGQGDEKLFF. In DNA, the CDR3 is TGTGCCAGCAGCATCGTCCCGGGACAGGGTGATGAAAAACTGTTTTTT. Complete variable domain (other parts from reference TRBV9 and TRBJ1-4): DSGVTQTPKHLITATGQRVTLRCSPRSGDLSVYWYQQSLDQGLQFLIQYYNGEERAKGNILERFSAQQFPDLHSELNLSSLELGDSALYFCASSIVPGQGDEKLFFGSGTQLSVL.

This clonotype was seen at least ten times. This chain joins TRBV9 and TRBJ1-3; TRBD1 matches at 7 bases. The CDR3 is 15 amino acids. J lost 0 bases, V lost 3 bases, and 3 bases had no gene match. Germline loops: CDR1 SGDLS, CDR2 YYNGEE. CDR3 residues: CASSAGDSSGNTIYF. In DNA form, the CDR3 reads TGTGCCAGCAGCGCCGGGGACAGCTCTGGAAACACCATATATTTT.

This clonotype was seen ten or more times. This rearrangement joins TRBV9 to TRBJ2-7, with 7 bases lining up with TRBD2. Trimming cost V 0 bases and J 2 bases; bases outside gene matches: 5. The CDR3 covers 15 residues. Germline loops: CDR1 SGDLS, CDR2 YYNGEE. CDR3 loop: CASSVVPGGPYEQYF. DNA for the CDR3: TGTGCCAGCAGCGTAGTTCCGGGAGGTCCCTACGAGCAGTACTTC.

This clonotype appeared many times. The V call is TRBV9, the J call TRBJ1-4; D might be TRBD1 (6 bases). The V end lost 1 base, the J end lost 7 bases, and 14 bases lay between the germline ends. The CDR3 contains 15 residues. Germline lookup yields CDR1 SGDLS and CDR2 YYNGEE. This CDR3 reads CASSVLQGKGEKLFF. In DNA, the CDR3 is TGTGCCAGCAGCGTACTTCAGGGGAAGGGTGAAAAACTGTTTTTT.

This clonotype was seen at least ten times. The chain employs TRBV9 and TRBJ2-1; D may be TRBD1 (6 bases). CDR1 and CDR2 (germline): SGDLS, YYNGEE. This CDR3 has 14 amino acids. V was clipped by 1 base and J by 9 bases, with 14 bases between them. The CDR3 sequence is CASSVMAGVGEQFF. The CDR3 DNA reads as TGTGCCAGCAGCGTAATGGCAGGGGTAGGTGAGCAGTTCTTC.